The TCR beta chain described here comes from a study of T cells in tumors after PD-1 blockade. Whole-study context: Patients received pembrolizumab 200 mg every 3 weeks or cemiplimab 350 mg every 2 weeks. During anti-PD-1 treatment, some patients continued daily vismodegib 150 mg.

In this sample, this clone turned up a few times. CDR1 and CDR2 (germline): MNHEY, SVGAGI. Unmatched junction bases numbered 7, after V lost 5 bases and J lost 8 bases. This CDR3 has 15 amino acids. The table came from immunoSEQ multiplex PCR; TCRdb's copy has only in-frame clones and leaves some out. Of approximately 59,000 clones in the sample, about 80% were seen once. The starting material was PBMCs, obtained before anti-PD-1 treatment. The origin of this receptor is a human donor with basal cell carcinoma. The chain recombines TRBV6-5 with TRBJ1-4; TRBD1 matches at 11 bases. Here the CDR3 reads CASSQDRGRKEKLFF. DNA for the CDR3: TGTGCCAGCAGTCAGGACAGGGGGCGAAAGGAAAAACTGTTTTTT.